This T cell receptor (beta chain) was documented in a study of T-cell memory formation after mild COVID-19. There are 15 residues in the CDR3. CDR1 is SGHRS, CDR2 YFSETQ, per germline. V trimming: 8 bases; J trimming: 1 base; junction bases outside the gene matches: 8. TCRdb called the 5' RACE reads again in MiXCR, with one record for every CDR3 protein. Among about 300,000 distinct CDR3 sequences listed, just under 20% were seen once. Sequenced: PBMCs or a T cell subset sorted from them (not recorded which). The sequence was obtained from a man aged 18 to 30 who had mild COVID-19 (a few samples of this study predate the infection). Cell type and time point are not known. The gene calls are TRBV5-1 and TRBJ2-2; 7 positions match TRBD1. CDR3 sequence (DNA): TGCGCCAGTCGGCGGACAGGCGAGAACACCGGGGAGCTGTTTTTT. Its translation: CASRRTGENTGELFF.